This TCR beta chain stems from a study of immune cell composition in non-small cell lung cancer. This clone was detected only a few times. Its antigen is not known. TCRdb's copy holds only in-frame clones and misses some; the assay was immunoSEQ multiplex PCR. This table holds roughly 680 clones, approximately 88% found once. Normal lung sampling was at least 3 cm from the tumour, as distant as possible. V shed 5 bases and J 1 base; nucleotides not matched to a gene: 6. The CDR3 contains 15 residues. The germline V gene encodes CDR1 SGHTA and CDR2 FQGNSA. Findings and caveats of the study: Tumour-reactive clones were not shown to match dominant in vivo tumour clones. TIL tumour reactivity correlated with maximal tumour-associated clone frequency in adenocarcinoma.

Material: non-adjacent lung tissue. This TCR was sampled from a human donor with non-small cell lung cancer. The chain couples TRBV7-2 to TRBJ2-7; 9 nucleotides align to TRBD1. CDR3 sequence (DNA): TGTGCCAGCAGCCCCGACGGACAGGGGTCCTACGAGCAGTACTTC. Translating gives CASSPDGQGSYEQYF.